The rows below give T cell receptor beta chains drawn from one sample of a study of T cells after yellow fever vaccination. TCRdb called the 5' RACE reads again in MiXCR, with one record for every CDR3 protein. This sample has under 300,000 distinct CDR3 sequences, with approximately 6.8% found just once. The specimen was CD4+ T cells sorted from PBMCs, collected on the day of the yellow fever booster vaccination. These receptors were taken from a man aged 25 to 45 who received the YFV17D yellow fever vaccine. The CDR3 runs from the conserved cysteine through the conserved F or W. The D gene is left open where the match is weak. Size is stated for part of the rows, as once, few or many counts, or as a class when the clone is expanded.

size	V	D	J	DNA	CDR3
many	TRBV5-1	TRBD2	TRBJ2-7	TGCGCCAGCAGCCCTGTGGGAGGGCAACGGTTCATGGAGCAGTACTTC	CASSPVGGQRFMEQYF
many	TRBV7-8	-	TRBJ2-2	TGTGCCAGCAGCTTGTCGGTTGAGGGCGGGGAGCTGTTTTTT	CASSLSVEGGELFF
-	TRBV7-6	-	TRBJ2-2	TGTGCCAGCAGCTCCGAGTTGGTCGGGGAGCTGTTTTTT	CASSSELVGELFF
many	TRBV18	-	TRBJ2-7	TGTGCCAGCTCACTGGGGACGGACGAGCAGTACTTC	CASSLGTDEQYF
many	TRBV20-1	TRBD2	TRBJ2-1	TGCAGTGCTAGATCGACTAGCGGGAGCCCTGAGCAGTTCTTC	CSARSTSGSPEQFF
-	TRBV7-3	TRBD2	TRBJ2-3	TGTGCCAGCAGCCCGGGACTAGCGGGGAACACAGATACGCAGTATTTT	CASSPGLAGNTDTQYF
-	TRBV30	TRBD2	TRBJ2-3	TGTGCCTGGTCAGCGGGAATGAGCACCGATACGCAGTATTTT	CAWSAGMSTDTQYF
many	TRBV20-1	TRBD1	TRBJ1-5	TGCAGTGCTACCCCCCGGGACAGCCCTCATCAGCCCCAGCATTTT	CSATPRDSPHQPQHF
once	TRBV25-1	-	TRBJ2-2	TGTGCCAGCAGTGGAGACTACCTCACCGGGGAGCTGTTTTTT	CASSGDYLTGELFF
-	TRBV6-1	-	TRBJ2-1	TGTGCCAGCAGTATGCTGGGGGAGGTGGGAAATGAGCAGTTCTTC	CASSMLGEVGNEQFF
many	TRBV12-3/TRBV12-4	TRBD2	TRBJ2-7	TGTGCCAGCAGCCCCATGGGGGGGGACGAGCAGTACTTC	CASSPMGGDEQYF
-	TRBV20-1	TRBD1	TRBJ2-5	TGCAGTGCTAGGCATGGACAGGGCCCACAAGAGACCCAGTACTTC	CSARHGQGPQETQYF
many	TRBV19	-	TRBJ2-2	TGTGCCAGCTCTCAGGGACTCGATAACACCGGGGAGCTGTTTTTT	CASSQGLDNTGELFF
-	TRBV20-1	-	TRBJ1-1	TGCAGTTGCCCGACAGACACTGAAGCTTTCTTT	CSCPTDTEAFF
many	TRBV12-3/TRBV12-4	-	TRBJ2-7	TGTGCCAGCAGTGATTCGTGGGAGCAGTACTTC	CASSDSWEQYF
-	TRBV11-2	-	TRBJ2-6	TGTGCCAGCAGCCACGGAGCGCCTACCTCCTCTGGGGCCAACGTCCTGACTTTC	CASSHGAPTSSGANVLTF
many	TRBV20-1	-	TRBJ2-7	TGCAGTGGATCTTCGGCGCAGTACTTC	CSGSSAQYF
few	TRBV4-3	-	TRBJ2-7	TGCGCCAGCAGCCAAGATCGGGGCAGGTCGGGAAGAGGGCAGTACTTC	CASSQDRGRSGRGQYF
few	TRBV4-3	-	TRBJ1-6	TGCGCCAGCAGCCAACCGGGAGGAAATTCACCCCTCCACTTT	CASSQPGGNSPLHF